What follows are 22 T cell receptor beta chains derived from one specimen sequenced in a study of T cells in Graves' hyperthyroidism and ophthalmopathy (dated by TCRdb to between 2018 and 2021). The library came from multiplex PCR. Instrument used: Illumina HiSeq 2000. The TCR beta CDR3 regions were amplified from RNA transcripts. For the first round of RT-PCR on the TCR CDR3, the HTBI primer set was used together with the Qiagen OneStep RT-PCR kit. The public sequencing data were trimmed at Q25 with fastp and processed into clonotypes with MiXCR by TCRdb, which kept only in-frame beta chains. Each CDR3 protein gets just one entry, which takes the most common genes and DNA from the rows behind it. For this sample there are 500,000 or so distinct CDR3 sequences; about 15% appear just once. Jointly, the top ten make up about 31% of the sample. What was sequenced was blood. The receptors were sampled from a young woman with Graves' ophthalmopathy.

This clonotype came up many times. This chain connects TRBV14 to TRBJ2-1, with 7 bases that match TRBD2. With V trimmed by 3 bases and J by 7 bases, 12 bases remained unmatched. The CDR3 sequence is 16 residues long. CDR1 SGHDN and CDR2 FVKESK come from the germline V gene. CDR3 nucleotides: TGTGCCAGCAGCCATGACCGGGACTACCCCCCTAATGAGCAGTTCTTC. This sequence encodes CASSHDRDYPPNEQFF.

This clonotype has at least ten counts. This chain uses TRBV5-1 with TRBJ1-5; D ambiguous. Trimming stripped 0 bases from V and 3 bases from J, with 10 bases between. Germline V lookup: CDR1 SGHRS, CDR2 YFSETQ. The CDR3 sequence is 15 residues long. The CDR3 here is CASSLAGEDNQPQHF. The CDR3 DNA reads as TGCGCCAGCAGCTTGGCCGGAGAAGACAATCAGCCCCAGCATTTT. Variable domain in full (rest from reference TRBV5-1 and TRBJ1-5): KAGVTQTPRYLIKTRGQQVTLSCSPISGHRSVSWYQQTPGQGLQFLFEYFSETQRNKGNFPGRFSGRQFSNSRSEMNVSTLELGDSALYLCASSLAGEDNQPQHFGDGTRLSIL.

Concerning this clonotype itself: Since a much larger clone is just one base distant, this may be a read error. The V gene is TRBV3-1, the J gene TRBJ2-1; unclear D gene. With 5 bases removed from V and 7 bases from J, the gap between germline ends came to 9 bases. CDR1 is LGHDT, CDR2 YNNKEL, per germline (reference sequence). This CDR3 comprises 12 residues. In nucleotides, the CDR3 is TGTGCCAGCAGCTCCCGGGTGAATGAGCAGTTCTTC. Translated, it gives CASSSRVNEQFF.

This clonotype was seen at least ten times. This chain links TRBV5-1 with TRBJ1-4; 9 bases map to TRBD1. This CDR3 comprises 15 residues. Germline V gene lookup returns CDR1 SGHRS and CDR2 YFSETQ. The V gene end was trimmed by 1 base and the J gene end by 4 bases; junction bases not matched to a gene: 2. Here the CDR3 reads CASSLRTGDNEKLFF. In nucleotides, the CDR3 is TGCGCCAGCAGCTTGCGGACAGGGGATAATGAAAAACTGTTTTTT.

This sequence joins TRBV20-1 and TRBJ2-2; no reliable D call. Germline CDR1 reads DFQATT; CDR2 reads SNEGSKA (reference sequence). The CDR3 extends over 13 amino acids. The CDR3 DNA follows: TGCATCCAGACGGACCGGGACACCGGGGAGCTGTTTTTT. Protein product: CIQTDRDTGELFF.

This clonotype has ten or more counts. The rearrangement links TRBV7-9 to TRBJ2-3; 7 bases match TRBD2. From germline, CDR1 is SEHNR and CDR2 FQNEAQ (reference sequence). The CDR3 is 14 amino acids. V was pared by 5 bases and J by 5 bases, with 7 bases of the junction left unmatched. CDR3 in DNA: TGTGCCAGCAGCCCCTTGGCGGGAGTAGATACGCAGTATTTT. Residues: CASSPLAGVDTQYF.

The rearrangement links TRBV4-2 to TRBJ1-5, with D hard to call. The CDR3 is made up of 17 amino acids. Trimming left V 0 bases short and J 0 bases short, with 12 bases between. The germline V gene has CDR1 LGHNA and CDR2 YNFKEQ. This CDR3 reads CASSQELDTLSNQPQHF. CDR3 in DNA: TGTGCCAGCAGCCAAGAGTTGGATACACTTAGCAATCAGCCCCAGCATTTT.

This clonotype was observed many times. The V gene is TRBV11-1, the J gene TRBJ2-7, with D possibly TRBD2 on 5 matching bases. The CDR3 runs to 15 residues. The V end lost 5 bases, the J end lost 5 bases, and 19 bases lay between the germline ends. Germline lookup yields CDR1 SGHAT and CDR2 FQDESV (reference sequence). The DNA for the CDR3 is TGTGCCAGCAGCCAACTAGAGGACGTACGCAACGAGCAGTACTTC. It is translated as CASSQLEDVRNEQYF.

A note on this clonotype: This may come from a read error, since a much larger clone is one base off. V gene TRBV28 combines with J gene TRBJ1-3; D call uncertain. CDR1 and CDR2 (germline): MDHEN, SYDVKM. With 7 bases removed from V and 0 bases from J, the gap between germline ends came to 7 bases. The CDR3 is 13 residues long. The CDR3 nucleotides read TGTGCCAGCAACGACTACTCTGGAAACACCATATATTTT. Encoded protein: CASNDYSGNTIYF.

This chain uses TRBV7-8 with TRBJ2-1; 8 positions agree with TRBD1. The germline gives CDR1 SGHVS, CDR2 FQNEAQ. The CDR3 contains 16 residues. After removal of 3 bases from V and 2 bases from J, the junction contained 6 bases not matched to a gene. The CDR3 nucleotides read TGTGCCAGCAGCTTGACAGGGGATAGGACCTACAATGAGCAGTTCTTC. This sequence encodes CASSLTGDRTYNEQFF. Looking up the rest from reference TRBV7-8 and TRBJ2-1 gives the full variable domain: GAGVSQSPRYKVAKRGQDVALRCDPISGHVSLFWYQQALGQGPEFLTYFQNEAQLDKSGLPSDRFFAERPEGSVSTLKIQRTQQEDSAVYLCASSLTGDRTYNEQFFGPGTRLTVL.

The chain recombines TRBV12-3 or TRBV12-4 with TRBJ1-2; D not resolved. The V gene lost 10 bases and the J gene lost 8 bases, with 20 bases spanning the gap. The CDR3 sequence is 13 residues long. As DNA, the CDR3 is TGTGCCACCCACCCGGACCAACTGGGCGGCTACACCTTC. Translating gives CATHPDQLGGYTF.

V and J are TRBV5-1 and TRBJ2-7, with TRBD1 matching over 7 bases. Germline values: CDR1 SGHRS, CDR2 YFSETQ. The CDR3 has 16 residues. Germline trimming cut 5 bases from V and 0 bases from J; bases unmatched to any gene: 11. The CDR3 sequence: CASSTSPGQSSYEQYF. The CDR3 coding sequence is TGCGCCAGCAGTACTTCACCGGGACAGAGCTCCTACGAGCAGTACTTC.

This clonotype was picked up many times. The chain has TRBV18 and TRBJ2-7; D gene ambiguous. Trimming removed 1 base from V and 1 base from J, with 2 bases in between. The CDR3 sequence is 12 residues long. Germline V CDR1 and CDR2: KGHSH, LQKENI. The CDR3 loop reads CASSPQSYEQYF. In nucleotides, the CDR3 is TGTGCCAGCTCACCACAGTCCTACGAGCAGTACTTC.

This clonotype was detected a few times. V usage is TRBV19 and J usage is TRBJ2-3; the match to TRBD2 covers 9 bases. V trimming: 5 bases; J trimming: 1 base; junction bases outside the gene matches: 19. The length of the CDR3 is 20 residues. The germline V gene has CDR1 LNHDA and CDR2 SQIVND (reference sequence). This chain's CDR3 is CASSPQRGAGGGHGTDTQYF. In DNA, the CDR3 is TGTGCCAGTAGTCCCCAGAGAGGAGCGGGAGGCGGGCACGGCACAGATACGCAGTATTTT.

This clonotype was seen more than once but under ten times. The rearrangement links TRBV29-1 to TRBJ2-5; 7 positions agree with TRBD2. Germline V lookup: CDR1 SQVTM, CDR2 ANQGSEA. This CDR3 comprises 11 residues. After removal of 7 bases from V and 1 base from J, the junction contained 0 bases not matched to a gene. CDR3 sequence reads: CSGGGQETQYF. For the CDR3, the DNA is TGCAGCGGGGGGGGCCAAGAGACCCAGTACTTC.

This chain links TRBV12-3 or TRBV12-4 with TRBJ1-6; 9 positions agree with TRBD1. This CDR3 has 15 residues. V shed 0 bases, J shed 10 bases, and the junction held 4 bases outside the gene matches. The chain's CDR3 is CASSLATGGLSPLHF. The CDR3 DNA follows: TGTGCCAGCAGTTTAGCCACAGGGGGCTTGTCACCCCTCCACTTT.

The chain is built from TRBV28 and TRBJ1-5, with D maybe TRBD1 (6 bases). Germline V gene data show CDR1 as MDHEN and CDR2 as SYDVKM. The V end was cut by 2 bases, the J end by 2 bases, with 19 bases between. The CDR3 has 18 residues. The CDR3 region has the DNA TGTGCCAGCAGTTTAGTAGGGATCGGACAGTCTGGCAATCAGCCCCAGCATTTT. Its translation is CASSLVGIGQSGNQPQHF.

The chain combines TRBV7-2 with TRBJ2-7; 9 bases are a match to TRBD1. Germline values: CDR1 SGHTA, CDR2 FQGNSA. J lost 6 bases, V lost 1 base, and 4 bases had no gene match. The CDR3 spans 14 residues. This chain's CDR3 is CASSLGGTGSEQYF. The CDR3 region has the DNA TGTGCCAGCAGCTTAGGAGGGACAGGGAGCGAGCAGTACTTC. Combining the CDR3 with reference TRBV7-2 and TRBJ2-7 gives the whole variable domain GAGVSQSPSNKVTEKGKDVELRCDPISGHTALYWYRQSLGQGLEFLIYFQGNSAPDKSGLPSDRFSAERTGGSVSTLTIQRTQQEDSAVYLCASSLGGTGSEQYFGPGTRLTVT.

At least ten counts were recorded for this clonotype. The chain combines TRBV28 with TRBJ2-7; possibly TRBD2 for D (6 bases). The V gene lost 2 bases and the J gene lost 6 bases, with 20 bases spanning the gap. In germline, CDR1 is MDHEN, CDR2 SYDVKM. The length of the CDR3 is 16 residues. The CDR3 sequence is CASSLLAGTFSSEQYF. CDR3 nucleotide sequence: TGTGCCAGCAGTTTACTGGCAGGGACTTTTTCGAGCGAGCAGTACTTC.

This clonotype was counted a few times. The gene calls are TRBV5-5 and TRBJ1-1; D remains ambiguous. This CDR3 has 12 residues. Germline CDR1 and CDR2: SGHKS and YYEKEE (reference sequence). Trimming cost V 1 base and J 4 bases, with 5 bases left between them. CDR3 coding DNA: TGTGCCAGCAGCTTGTACTTCACTGAAGCTTTCTTT. Translation: CASSLYFTEAFF.

In its sample, this clonotype was seen many times. The chain has TRBV3-1 and TRBJ1-2; D not resolved. The germline V gene encodes CDR1 LGHDT and CDR2 YNNKEL (reference sequence). The CDR3 totals 12 residues. The V gene lost 7 bases and the J gene lost 1 base, with 7 bases spanning the gap. CDR3: CASNDGNYGYTF. The CDR3, as DNA: TGTGCCAGCAACGACGGTAACTATGGCTACACCTTC.

This rearrangement joins TRBV5-4 to TRBJ1-2; unclear D gene. V was shortened by 1 base and J by 13 bases, with 14 bases between the two germline ends. This CDR3 is 12 amino acids long. Germline V gene lookup returns CDR1 SGHNT and CDR2 YYREEE (reference sequence). The CDR3 is CASSLWLSMSTF. CDR3 in DNA: TGTGCCAGCAGCTTGTGGCTCTCCATGAGCACCTTC.